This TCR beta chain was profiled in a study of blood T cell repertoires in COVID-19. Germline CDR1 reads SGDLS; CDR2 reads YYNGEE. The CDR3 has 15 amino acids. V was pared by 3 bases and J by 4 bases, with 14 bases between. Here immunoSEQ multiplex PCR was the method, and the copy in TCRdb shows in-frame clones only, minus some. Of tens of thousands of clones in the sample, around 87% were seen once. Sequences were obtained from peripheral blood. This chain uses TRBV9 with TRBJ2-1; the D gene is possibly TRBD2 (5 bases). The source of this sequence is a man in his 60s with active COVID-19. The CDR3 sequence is CASSARGSEYNEQFF. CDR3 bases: TGTGCCAGCAGCGCTCGGGGTAGCGAGTACAATGAGCAGTTCTTC.